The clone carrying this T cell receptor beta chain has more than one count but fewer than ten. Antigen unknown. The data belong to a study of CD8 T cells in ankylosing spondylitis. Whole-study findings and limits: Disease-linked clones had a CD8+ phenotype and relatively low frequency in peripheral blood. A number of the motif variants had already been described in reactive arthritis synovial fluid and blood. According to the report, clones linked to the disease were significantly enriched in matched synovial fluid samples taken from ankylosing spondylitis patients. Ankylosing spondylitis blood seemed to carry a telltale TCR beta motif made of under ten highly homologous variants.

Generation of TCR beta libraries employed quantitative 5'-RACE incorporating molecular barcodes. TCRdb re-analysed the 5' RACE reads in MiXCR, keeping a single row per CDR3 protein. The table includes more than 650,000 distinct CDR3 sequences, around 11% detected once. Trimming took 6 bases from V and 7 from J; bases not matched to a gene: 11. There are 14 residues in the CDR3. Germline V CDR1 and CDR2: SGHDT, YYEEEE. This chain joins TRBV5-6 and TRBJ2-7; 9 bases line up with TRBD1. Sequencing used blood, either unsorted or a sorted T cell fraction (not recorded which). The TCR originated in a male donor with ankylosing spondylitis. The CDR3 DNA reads TGTGCCAGCACAATGACAGGGGGGATTTATGAGCAGTACTTC. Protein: CASTMTGGIYEQYF.